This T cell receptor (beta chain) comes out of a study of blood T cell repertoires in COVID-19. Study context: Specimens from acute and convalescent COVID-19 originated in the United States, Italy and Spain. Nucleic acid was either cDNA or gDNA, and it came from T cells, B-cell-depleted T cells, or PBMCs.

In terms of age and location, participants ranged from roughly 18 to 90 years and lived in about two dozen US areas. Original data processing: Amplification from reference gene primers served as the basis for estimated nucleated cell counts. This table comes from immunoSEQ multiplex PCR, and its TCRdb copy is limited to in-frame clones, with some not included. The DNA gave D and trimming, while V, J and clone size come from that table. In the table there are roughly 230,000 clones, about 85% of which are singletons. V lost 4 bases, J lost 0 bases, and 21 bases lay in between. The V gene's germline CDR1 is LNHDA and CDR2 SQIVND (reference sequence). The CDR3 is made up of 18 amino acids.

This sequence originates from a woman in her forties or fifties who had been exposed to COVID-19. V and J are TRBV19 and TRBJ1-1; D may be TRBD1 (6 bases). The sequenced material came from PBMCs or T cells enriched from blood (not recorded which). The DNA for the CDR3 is TGTGCCAGTAGTACACACCGAAGATGGACAGCTTTGAACACTGAAGCTTTCTTT. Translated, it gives CASSTHRRWTALNTEAFF.